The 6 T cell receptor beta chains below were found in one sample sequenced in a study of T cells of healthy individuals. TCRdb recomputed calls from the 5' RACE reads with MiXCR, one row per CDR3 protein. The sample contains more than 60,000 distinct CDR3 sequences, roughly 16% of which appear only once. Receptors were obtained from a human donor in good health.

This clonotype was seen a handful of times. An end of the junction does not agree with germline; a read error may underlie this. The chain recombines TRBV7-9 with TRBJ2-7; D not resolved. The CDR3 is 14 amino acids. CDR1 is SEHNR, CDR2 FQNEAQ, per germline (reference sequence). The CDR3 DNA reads TGTGCCAGCAGCTTAGCGGGCACCTCCCACGAGCAGTACTTC. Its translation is CASSLAGTSHEQYF.

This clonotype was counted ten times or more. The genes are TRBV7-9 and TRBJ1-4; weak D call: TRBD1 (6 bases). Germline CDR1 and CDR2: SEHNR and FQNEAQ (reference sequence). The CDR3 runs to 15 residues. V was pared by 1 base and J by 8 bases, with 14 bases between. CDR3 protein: CASSLGGAAGEKLFF. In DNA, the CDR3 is TGTGCCAGCAGCTTAGGGGGGGCTGCCGGCGAAAAACTGTTTTTT. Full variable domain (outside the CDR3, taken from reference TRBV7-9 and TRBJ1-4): DTGVSQNPRHKITKRGQNVTFRCDPISEHNRLYWYRQTLGQGPEFLTYFQNEAQLEKSRLLSDRFSAERPKGSFSTLEIQRTEQGDSAMYLCASSLGGAAGEKLFFGSGTQLSVL.

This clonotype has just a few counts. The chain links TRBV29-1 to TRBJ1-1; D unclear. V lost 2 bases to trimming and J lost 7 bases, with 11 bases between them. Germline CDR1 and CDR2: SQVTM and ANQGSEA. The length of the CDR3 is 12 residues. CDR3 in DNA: TGCAGCGTTGAACGGCTGGATGGTGAAGCTTTCTTT. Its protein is CSVERLDGEAFF.

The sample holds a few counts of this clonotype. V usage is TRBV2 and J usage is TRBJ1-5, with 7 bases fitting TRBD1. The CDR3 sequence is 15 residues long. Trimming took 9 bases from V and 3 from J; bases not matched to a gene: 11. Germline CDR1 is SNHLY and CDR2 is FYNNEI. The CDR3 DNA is TGTGCCAGTCATCCGGGGACAGCGTACAATCAGCCCCAGCATTTT. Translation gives CASHPGTAYNQPQHF.

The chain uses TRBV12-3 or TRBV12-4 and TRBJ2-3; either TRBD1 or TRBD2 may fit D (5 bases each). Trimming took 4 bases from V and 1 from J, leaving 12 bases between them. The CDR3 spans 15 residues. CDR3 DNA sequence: TGTGCCAGCAGTTGGACGGGGCCGGGCACAGATACGCAGTATTTT. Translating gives CASSWTGPGTDTQYF.

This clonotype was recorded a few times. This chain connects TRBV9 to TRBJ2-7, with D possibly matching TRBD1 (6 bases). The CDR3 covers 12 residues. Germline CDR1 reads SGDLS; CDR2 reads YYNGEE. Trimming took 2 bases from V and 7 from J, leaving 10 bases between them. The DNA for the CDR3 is TGTGCCAGCAGCGTGGGGCAGGGGGAGCAGTACTTC. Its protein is CASSVGQGEQYF.